Here is one T cell receptor (beta chain) with its context. This entry is derived from a study of blood T cell repertoires in COVID-19. Sequencing was performed with immunoSEQ multiplex PCR; in TCRdb, only in-frame clones are kept and a portion is missing. The profile covers under 350,000 clones, with roughly 85% appearing a single time and more than 9.5% taken by the ten largest. V was shortened by 0 bases and J by 0 bases, with 3 bases between the two germline ends. The germline gives CDR1 SGHRS, CDR2 YFSETQ. CDR3 length equals 13 residues. Sequenced: peripheral blood. The rearrangement joins TRBV5-1 to TRBJ1-1; D is unclear. This sequence was found in an older woman with acute or convalescent COVID-19. The CDR3 DNA reads as TGCGCCAGCAGCTTGGCGGTGAACACTGAAGCTTTCTTT. It encodes CASSLAVNTEAFF.